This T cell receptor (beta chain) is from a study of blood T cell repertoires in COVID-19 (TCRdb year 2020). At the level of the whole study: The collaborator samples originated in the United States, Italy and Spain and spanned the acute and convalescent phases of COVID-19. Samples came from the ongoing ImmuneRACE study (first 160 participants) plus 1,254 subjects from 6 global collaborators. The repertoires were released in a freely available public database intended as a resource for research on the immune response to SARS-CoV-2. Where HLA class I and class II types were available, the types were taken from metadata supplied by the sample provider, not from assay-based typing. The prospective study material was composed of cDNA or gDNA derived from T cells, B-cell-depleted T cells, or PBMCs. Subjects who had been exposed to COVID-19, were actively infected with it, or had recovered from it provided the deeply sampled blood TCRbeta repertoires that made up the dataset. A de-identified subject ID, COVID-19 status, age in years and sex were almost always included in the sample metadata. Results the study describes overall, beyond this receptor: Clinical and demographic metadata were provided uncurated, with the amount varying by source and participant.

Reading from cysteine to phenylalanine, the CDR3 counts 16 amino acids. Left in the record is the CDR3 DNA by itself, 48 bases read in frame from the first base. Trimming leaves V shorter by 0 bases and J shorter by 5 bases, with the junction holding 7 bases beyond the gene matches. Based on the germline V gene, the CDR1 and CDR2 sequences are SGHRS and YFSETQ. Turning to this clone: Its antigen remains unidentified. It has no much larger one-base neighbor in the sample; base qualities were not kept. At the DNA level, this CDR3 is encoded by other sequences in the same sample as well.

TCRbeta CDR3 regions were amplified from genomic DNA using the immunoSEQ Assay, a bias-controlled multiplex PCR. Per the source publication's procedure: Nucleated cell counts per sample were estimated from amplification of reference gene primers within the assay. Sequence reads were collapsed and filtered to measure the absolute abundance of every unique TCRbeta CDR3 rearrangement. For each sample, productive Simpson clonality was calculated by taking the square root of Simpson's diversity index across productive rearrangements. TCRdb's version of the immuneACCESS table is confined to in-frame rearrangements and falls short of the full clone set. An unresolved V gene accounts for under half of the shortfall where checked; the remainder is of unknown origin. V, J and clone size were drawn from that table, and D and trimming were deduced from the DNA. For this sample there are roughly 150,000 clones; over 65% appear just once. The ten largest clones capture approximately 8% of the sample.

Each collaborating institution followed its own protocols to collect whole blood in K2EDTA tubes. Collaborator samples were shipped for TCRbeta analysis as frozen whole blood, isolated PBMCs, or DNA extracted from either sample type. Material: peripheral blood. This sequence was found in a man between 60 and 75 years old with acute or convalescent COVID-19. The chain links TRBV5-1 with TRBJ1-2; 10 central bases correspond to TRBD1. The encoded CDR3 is CASSLGQGAEGYGYTF. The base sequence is TGCGCCAGCAGCTTGGGACAGGGGGCAGAGGGATATGGCTACACCTTC.